Listed below are T cell receptor beta chains from one sample, sequenced in a study of untreated major depressive disorder. TCRdb keeps only in-frame clones here, not all; method: immunoSEQ multiplex PCR. The profile shows about 25,000 clones, roughly nine tenths of them singletons. The sequenced material came from CD4+ T cells from PBMCs. Every receptor here comes from a woman in her 30s with major depressive disorder. The conserved cysteine and the conserved F or W are not part of the CDR3 here. D genes are given only for firm matches.

v_call: TRBV5-4
d_call: NA
j_call: TRBJ2-7
cdr3_aa: ASSQGKVSSYEQY

v_call: TRBV7-9
d_call: NA
j_call: TRBJ1-3
cdr3_aa: ASSSDSVRGRNTIY

v_call: TRBV5-6
d_call: TRBD1
j_call: TRBJ2-3
cdr3_aa: ASSLTGGATDTQY

v_call: TRBV7-2
d_call: TRBD1
j_call: TRBJ2-3
cdr3_aa: ASSSSGGPTDTQY

v_call: TRBV6-5
d_call: TRBD1
j_call: TRBJ1-2
cdr3_aa: ASSYFRGTDGYT

v_call: TRBV7-2
d_call: TRBD2
j_call: TRBJ2-3
cdr3_aa: ASSVELAGVDTQY

v_call: TRBV29-1
d_call: NA
j_call: TRBJ1-1
cdr3_aa: SVGEDLNTEAF

v_call: TRBV28
d_call: NA
j_call: TRBJ1-2
cdr3_aa: ASSLRGIGST

v_call: TRBV6-5
d_call: NA
j_call: TRBJ2-5
cdr3_aa: ASSYSYREETQY

v_call: TRBV6-6
d_call: NA
j_call: TRBJ1-4
cdr3_aa: ASSYGQGHEKLF

v_call: TRBV6-5
d_call: NA
j_call: TRBJ1-1
cdr3_aa: ASSNGRGWNTEAF

v_call: TRBV28
d_call: TRBD1
j_call: TRBJ1-2
cdr3_aa: ASSSQGVFDYGYT

v_call: TRBV5-4
d_call: TRBD1
j_call: TRBJ2-1
cdr3_aa: ASTTGGARYNEQF

v_call: TRBV6-6
d_call: TRBD2
j_call: TRBJ2-4
cdr3_aa: ASSYSRASGKNIQY